These 24 T cell receptor beta chains were all obtained from the same sample, sequenced in a study of regulatory T cells in long-lasting Graves disease. TCR beta libraries were built with iRepertoire HTBI primers and Arm-PCR of CDR3 regions. TCRdb used MiXCR to reprocess the multiplex PCR reads, holding one entry per CDR3 protein. The sample yields under 300,000 distinct CDR3 sequences, 20% to 25% seen once. The time point was: newly diagnosed GD, antithyroid drugs for less than 3 months. From PBMCs, RNA was extracted and then used to make the TCR library. Here the sequenced sample was peripheral blood mononuclear cells (PBMCs), taken at new diagnosis, from a patient treated with antithyroid drugs. These TCRs come from a female donor with Graves disease.

This clonotype was detected ten times or more. The chain is built from TRBV12-3 or TRBV12-4 and TRBJ1-2, with 7 nucleotides matching TRBD1. V lost 6 bases and J lost 4; bases outside the gene matches: 5. The CDR3 covers 13 residues. CDR3 sequence: CASRGQVGYGYTF. The CDR3 DNA sequence: TGTGCCAGCAGAGGACAGGTGGGCTATGGCTACACCTTC.

This clonotype was counted many times. Here the CDR3 reads CSARDLQGLGTEAFF. DNA of the CDR3: TGCAGTGCTAGAGATCTCCAGGGGCTAGGCACTGAAGCTTTCTTT. The J gene is TRBJ1-1, the V gene TRBV20-1; the D gene is possibly TRBD1 (6 bases). This CDR3 contains 15 residues. Trimming pared 0 bases from V and 4 bases from J, leaving 15 bases between. The V gene's germline CDR1 is DFQATT and CDR2 SNEGSKA (reference sequence).

This clonotype was picked up many times. V is TRBV6-1 and J is TRBJ2-5; D is unresolved. This CDR3 has 12 residues. V was cut by 6 bases and J by 0 bases, with 5 bases left in between. Germline assignment: CDR1 MNHNS and CDR2 SASEGT. CDR3 loop: CASSNHQETQYF. In DNA, the CDR3 is TGTGCCAGCAGCAACCACCAAGAGACCCAGTACTTC.

The sample holds a few counts of this clonotype. A much larger clonotype is one base distant, so this may be a read error. The chain joins TRBV28 to TRBJ2-5; no definite D call. Germline loops: CDR1 MDHEN, CDR2 SYDVKM. Trimming removed 7 bases from V and 1 base from J, with 22 bases in between. This CDR3 contains 17 residues. Written as DNA, the CDR3 is TGTGCCAGCAACCGGATTCGACAAAGACCGCGCCAAGAGACCCAGTACTTC. This codes for CASNRIRQRPRQETQYF.

The table lists this clonotype with a few counts. This rearrangement joins TRBV19 to TRBJ1-5, with a tentative D call TRBD1 (6 bases). Trimming shortened V by 3 bases and J by 2 bases, and 14 bases separated the two germline ends. The CDR3 is 16 amino acids. In germline, CDR1 is LNHDA, CDR2 SQIVND (reference sequence). CDR3 sequence reads: CASSIWGLVGNQPQHF. The DNA for the CDR3 is TGTGCCAGTAGTATTTGGGGGCTTGTGGGCAATCAGCCCCAGCATTTT.

The table lists this clonotype with a few counts. The genes are TRBV28 and TRBJ1-6, with 10 nucleotides matching TRBD1. There are 14 residues in the CDR3. The germline CDR1 and CDR2 sequences are MDHEN and SYDVKM. V shed 7 bases, J shed 14 bases, and the junction held 11 bases outside the gene matches. The CDR3 DNA follows: TGTGCCAGCACCGACCGACAGGGGGCTGAGTCCCTCCACTTT. Its translation is CASTDRQGAESLHF.

The chain recombines TRBV2 with TRBJ2-3; 7 positions match TRBD1. The CDR3 totals 16 residues. The junction had 10 bases not matched to a gene; V was cut back by 5 bases and J by 2 bases. Germline V CDR1 and CDR2: SNHLY, FYNNEI. CDR3 nucleotide sequence: TGTGCCAGCAGTTTTCCTCCGGGACAGTACACAGATACGCAGTATTTT. Protein product: CASSFPPGQYTDTQYF.

V and J are TRBV7-9 and TRBJ2-1; 14 bases match TRBD2. Germline V lookup: CDR1 SEHNR, CDR2 FQNEAQ (reference sequence). Unmatched junction bases numbered 17, after V lost 4 bases and J lost 9 bases. This CDR3 spans 19 amino acids. CDR3 amino acids: CASSSEWDGLAGGGSEQFF. The CDR3 DNA is TGTGCCAGCAGCTCAGAGTGGGACGGACTAGCGGGAGGAGGGAGTGAGCAGTTCTTC. The whole variable domain, filled in from reference TRBV7-9 and TRBJ2-1, reads DTGVSQNPRHKITKRGQNVTFRCDPISEHNRLYWYRQTLGQGPEFLTYFQNEAQLEKSRLLSDRFSAERPKGSFSTLEIQRTEQGDSAMYLCASSSEWDGLAGGGSEQFFGPGTRLTVL.

This clonotype was recorded at least ten times. The J gene is TRBJ2-7, the V gene TRBV12-3 or TRBV12-4, with a weak D call TRBD1 (6 bases). With 1 base removed from V and 3 bases from J, the gap between germline ends came to 13 bases. The CDR3 extends over 15 amino acids. The CDR3 protein is CASSLGSGHSYEQYF. CDR3 in DNA: TGTGCCAGCAGTTTAGGGTCGGGACACAGCTACGAGCAGTACTTC.

This chain joins TRBV6-2 or TRBV6-3 and TRBJ2-1; TRBD2 matches 7 bases. Germline CDR1 is MNHEY and CDR2 is SVGEGT. The CDR3 is 12 residues long. V shed 9 bases, J shed 6 bases, and the junction held 5 bases outside the gene matches. CDR3 bases: TGTGCCAGTATGACTAGCTCCAATGAGCAGTTCTTC. As protein: CASMTSSNEQFF.

A note on this clonotype: Given a much more abundant clone one base away, this may be a read error. This CDR3 fails to terminate in the conserved phenylalanine or tryptophan, so it likely reflects a read error. J is TRBJ2-7 and V is TRBV20-1, with D perhaps matching TRBD1 (5 bases). V was clipped by 5 bases and J by 8 bases, with 13 bases between them. The CDR3 sequence is 11 residues long. The germline V gene has CDR1 DFQATT and CDR2 SNEGSKA (reference sequence). CDR3 sequence reads: CSAGGWGQQYL. CDR3 sequence (DNA): TGCAGTGCTGGTGGATGGGGCCAGCAGTACCTC.

This clonotype was counted many times. The chain carries TRBV20-1 and TRBJ2-1; weak D call: TRBD2 (6 bases). There are 15 residues in the CDR3. Trimming cost V 3 bases and J 0 bases, with 12 bases left between them. Germline loops: CDR1 DFQATT, CDR2 SNEGSKA (reference sequence). CDR3 in amino acids: CSARAPGVSYNEQFF. The CDR3 DNA sequence: TGCAGTGCTAGGGCACCGGGAGTCTCCTACAATGAGCAGTTCTTC.

The table lists this clonotype with many counts. The CDR3 region has the DNA TGCAGTGCTAGAGATCGGGCGGGGGGGGATACGCAGTATTTT. Translating gives CSARDRAGGDTQYF. The chain employs TRBV20-1 and TRBJ2-3; 9 nucleotides match TRBD2. CDR1 is DFQATT, CDR2 SNEGSKA, per germline (reference sequence). This CDR3 comprises 14 residues. V lost 0 bases and J lost 6; bases outside the gene matches: 4.

This sequence joins TRBV5-4 and TRBJ2-3; D unclear. This CDR3 spans 14 amino acids. Trimming cost V 4 bases and J 5 bases, with 14 bases left between them. Per the germline V gene, CDR1 is SGHNT and CDR2 is YYREEE (reference sequence). CDR3 nucleotide sequence: TGTGCCAGCAGCCGTAACAGCCAGAAAGATACGCAGTATTTT. This encodes CASSRNSQKDTQYF. Full variable domain (rest looked up from reference TRBV5-4 and TRBJ2-3): ETGVTQSPTHLIKTRGQQVTLRCSSQSGHNTVSWYQQALGQGPQFIFQYYREEENGRGNFPPRFSGLQFPNYSSELNVNALELDDSALYLCASSRNSQKDTQYFGPGTRLTVL.

This clonotype was seen repeatedly, ten times or more. CDR3 bases: TGTGCCAGCAGTGAAGTCGGAGAGCGGGAGGGCCCTGAGCAGTTCTTC. Translating gives CASSEVGEREGPEQFF. The chain is built from TRBV6-1 and TRBJ2-1; 10 bases map to TRBD2. Unmatched junction bases numbered 9, after V lost 1 base and J lost 9 bases. Germline CDR1 is MNHNS and CDR2 is SASEGT. The CDR3 spans 16 residues.

This clonotype was seen at least ten times. The chain uses TRBV11-1 and TRBJ2-1; D might be TRBD2 (5 bases). V gave up 0 bases and J gave up 7 bases, with 7 bases separating them. The CDR3 length is 13 residues. Germline V gene data show CDR1 as SGHAT and CDR2 as FQDESV (reference sequence). The CDR3 nucleotides are TGTGCCAGCAGCTTAGCCCAGCGGAATGAGCAGTTCTTC. This codes for CASSLAQRNEQFF.

As for this clonotype: A far larger clone is one nucleotide away, so this likely arose from a read error. The chain combines TRBV12-3 or TRBV12-4 with TRBJ2-7; 9 nucleotides match TRBD2. The ends lost 5 bases at V and 7 bases at J; junction bases unmatched: 12. CDR3 length: 15 residues. CDR3 sequence: CASSRAGGTYNEQYF. The CDR3 DNA reads as TGTGCCAGCAGTCGAGCGGGAGGTACCTACAATGAGCAGTACTTC.

This clonotype was seen repeatedly, ten times or more. This rearrangement joins TRBV12-3 or TRBV12-4 to TRBJ1-5; 7 positions agree with TRBD1. Trimming took 5 bases from V and 9 from J; bases not matched to a gene: 7. This CDR3 has 13 residues. The CDR3 DNA is TGTGCCAGCAGTAACAGGGGTATGGGGCCCCAGCATTTT. Protein sequence: CASSNRGMGPQHF.

As concerns this clonotype: A much more abundant neighbour one base away suggests this may be a read error. The chain combines TRBV6-2 or TRBV6-3 with TRBJ2-3; 7 bases are a match to TRBD1. V shed 4 bases, J shed 3 bases, and the junction held 10 bases outside the gene matches. Germline lookup yields CDR1 MNHEY and CDR2 SVGEGT. The CDR3 totals 16 residues. CDR3 amino acids: CASSSHEGARTDTQYF. DNA of the CDR3: TGTGCCAGCAGTTCCCACGAGGGGGCGAGGACAGATACGCAGTATTTT.

To note about this clonotype: A much larger clone sits a single nucleotide away, making a read error possible. The gene calls are TRBV2 and TRBJ1-2; D may be TRBD1 (6 bases). Germline V CDR1 and CDR2: SNHLY, FYNNEI. The CDR3 extends over 13 amino acids. The V end was cut by 11 bases, the J end by 6 bases, with 19 bases between. The DNA for the CDR3 is TGTGCCGGCAAGGACAGTTATGGAGATGGCTACACCTTC. This gives the protein CAGKDSYGDGYTF.

The rearrangement uses TRBV7-2 and TRBJ2-2; the match to TRBD2 covers 13 bases. Germline V lookup: CDR1 SGHTA, CDR2 FQGNSA. The CDR3 contains 18 residues. The trim removed 1 base at V and 0 bases at J, leaving 2 bases unmatched. CDR3 nucleotides: TGTGCCAGCAGCTTAGTGGGACTAGCGGGAACGAACACCGGGGAGCTGTTTTTT. Its translation: CASSLVGLAGTNTGELFF.

This clonotype was detected ten times or more. The V and J genes are TRBV9 and TRBJ2-1; the D is unclear. This CDR3 is 16 amino acids long. V was cut by 0 bases and J by 4 bases, with 14 bases left in between. CDR1 and CDR2 (germline): SGDLS, YYNGEE. The CDR3 is CASSVALVNKYNEQFF. The DNA of the CDR3 is TGTGCCAGCAGCGTAGCTCTCGTAAACAAATACAATGAGCAGTTCTTC.

This clonotype has a count of ten or more. This chain links TRBV19 with TRBJ2-4; 10 bases are a match to TRBD2. The CDR3 is 18 residues long. V trimming: 4 bases; J trimming: 0 bases; junction bases outside the gene matches: 9. Germline V gene lookup returns CDR1 LNHDA and CDR2 SQIVND (reference sequence). The DNA of the CDR3 is TGTGCCAGTAGTAAAGCGGGAGGGCCGTCCTTAGCCAAAAACATTCAGTACTTC. This sequence encodes CASSKAGGPSLAKNIQYF.

This clonotype was observed a few times. Germline is not matched at one junction end, which may reflect a read error. V gene TRBV20-1 combines with J gene TRBJ1-6, with D perhaps TRBD1 (6 bases). Germline CDR1 is DFQATT and CDR2 is SNEGSKA (reference sequence). The CDR3 consists of 15 residues. The CDR3 DNA sequence: TGCGGTGCTAGAGGAGGGGGGTCCTATAATTCACCCCTCCACTTT. Protein product: CGARGGGSYNSPLHF.